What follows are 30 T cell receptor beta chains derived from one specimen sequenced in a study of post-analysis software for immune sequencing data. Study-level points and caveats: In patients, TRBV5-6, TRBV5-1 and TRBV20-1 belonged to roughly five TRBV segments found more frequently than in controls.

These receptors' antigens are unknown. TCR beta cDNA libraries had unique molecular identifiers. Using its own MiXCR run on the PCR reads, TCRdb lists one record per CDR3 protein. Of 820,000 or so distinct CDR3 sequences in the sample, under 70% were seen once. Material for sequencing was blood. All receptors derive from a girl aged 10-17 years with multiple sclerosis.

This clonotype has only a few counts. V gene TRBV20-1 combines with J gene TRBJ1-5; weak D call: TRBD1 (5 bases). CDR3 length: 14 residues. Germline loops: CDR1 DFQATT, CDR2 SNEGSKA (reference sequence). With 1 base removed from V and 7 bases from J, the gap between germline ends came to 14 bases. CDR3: CSARAGRGRQPQHF. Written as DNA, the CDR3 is TGCAGTGCTAGAGCTGGGAGGGGTAGACAGCCCCAGCATTTT.

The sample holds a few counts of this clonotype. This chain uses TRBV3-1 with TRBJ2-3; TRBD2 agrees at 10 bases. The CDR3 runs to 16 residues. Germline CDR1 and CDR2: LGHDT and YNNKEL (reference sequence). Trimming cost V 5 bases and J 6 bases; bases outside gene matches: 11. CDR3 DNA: TGTGCCAGCAGCTACGTTAGCGGGAGGCTCGGGGATACGCAGTATTTT. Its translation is CASSYVSGRLGDTQYF.

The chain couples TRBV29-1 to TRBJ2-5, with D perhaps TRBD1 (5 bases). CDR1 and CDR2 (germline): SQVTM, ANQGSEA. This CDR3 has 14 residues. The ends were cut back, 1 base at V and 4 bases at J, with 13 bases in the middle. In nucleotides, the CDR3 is TGCAGCGTTGAAGGGGGCGCAGGTATAGAGACCCAGTACTTC. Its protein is CSVEGGAGIETQYF.

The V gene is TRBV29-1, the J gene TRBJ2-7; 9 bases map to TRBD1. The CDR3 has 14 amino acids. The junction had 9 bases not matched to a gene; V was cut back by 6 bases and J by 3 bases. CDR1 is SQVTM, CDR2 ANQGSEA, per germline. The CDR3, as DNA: TGCAGCGTCGGGGGGACAGGGATATACTACGAGCAGTACTTC. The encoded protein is CSVGGTGIYYEQYF.

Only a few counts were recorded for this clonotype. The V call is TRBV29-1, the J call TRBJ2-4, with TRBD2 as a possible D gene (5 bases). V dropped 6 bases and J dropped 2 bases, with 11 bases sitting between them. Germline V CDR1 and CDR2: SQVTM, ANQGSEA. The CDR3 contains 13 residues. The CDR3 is CSVEVGSKNIQYF. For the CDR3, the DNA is TGCAGCGTGGAGGTTGGCTCCAAAAACATTCAGTACTTC.

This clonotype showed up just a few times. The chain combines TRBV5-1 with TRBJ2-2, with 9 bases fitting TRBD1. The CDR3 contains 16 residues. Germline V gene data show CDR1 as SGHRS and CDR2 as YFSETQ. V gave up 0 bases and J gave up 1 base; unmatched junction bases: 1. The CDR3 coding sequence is TGCGCCAGCAGCTTGGTGGGACAGGGGAACACCGGGGAGCTGTTTTTT. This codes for CASSLVGQGNTGELFF. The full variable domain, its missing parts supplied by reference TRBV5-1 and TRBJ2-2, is KAGVTQTPRYLIKTRGQQVTLSCSPISGHRSVSWYQQTPGQGLQFLFEYFSETQRNKGNFPGRFSGRQFSNSRSEMNVSTLELGDSALYLCASSLVGQGNTGELFFGEGSRLTVL.

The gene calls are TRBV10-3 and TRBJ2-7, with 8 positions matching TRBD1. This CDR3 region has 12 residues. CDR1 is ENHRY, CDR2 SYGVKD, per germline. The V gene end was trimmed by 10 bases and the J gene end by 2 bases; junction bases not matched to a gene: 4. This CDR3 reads CATGQGPYEQYF. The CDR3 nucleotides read TGTGCCACCGGACAGGGCCCCTACGAGCAGTACTTC.

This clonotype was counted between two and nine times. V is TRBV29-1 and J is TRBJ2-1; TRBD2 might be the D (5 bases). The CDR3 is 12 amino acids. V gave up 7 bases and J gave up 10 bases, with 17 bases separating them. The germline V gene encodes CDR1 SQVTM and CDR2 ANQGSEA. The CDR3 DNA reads TGCAGCGGTCTGCCCTATACGGGGGAGCAGTTCTTC. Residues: CSGLPYTGEQFF.

CDR3 in DNA: TGTGCCAGCAGCCAAGAAGCGTCCCCGTGGGCCAACGTCCTGACTTTC. It yields the protein CASSQEASPWANVLTF. The gene calls are TRBV3-1 and TRBJ2-6; D is unresolved. Trimming took 0 bases from V and 5 from J, leaving 11 bases between them. CDR1 and CDR2 from the germline V gene are LGHDT and YNNKEL (reference sequence). CDR3 length: 16 amino acids.

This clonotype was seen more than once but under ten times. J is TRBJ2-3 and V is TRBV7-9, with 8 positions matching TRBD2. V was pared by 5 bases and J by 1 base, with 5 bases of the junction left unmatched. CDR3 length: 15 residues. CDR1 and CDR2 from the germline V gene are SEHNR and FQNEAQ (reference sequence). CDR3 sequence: CASSPPAGGTDTQYF. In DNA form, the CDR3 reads TGTGCCAGCAGCCCCCCAGCGGGAGGCACAGATACGCAGTATTTT. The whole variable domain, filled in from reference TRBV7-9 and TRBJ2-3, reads DTGVSQNPRHKITKRGQNVTFRCDPISEHNRLYWYRQTLGQGPEFLTYFQNEAQLEKSRLLSDRFSAERPKGSFSTLEIQRTEQGDSAMYLCASSPPAGGTDTQYFGPGTRLTVL.

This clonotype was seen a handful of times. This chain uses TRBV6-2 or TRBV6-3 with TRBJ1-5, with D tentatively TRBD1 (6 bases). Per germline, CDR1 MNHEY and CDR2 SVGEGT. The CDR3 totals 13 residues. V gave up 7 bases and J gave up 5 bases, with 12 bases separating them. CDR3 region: CASTAGGDQPQHF. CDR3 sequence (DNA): TGTGCCAGCACCGCCGGGGGCGATCAGCCCCAGCATTTT.

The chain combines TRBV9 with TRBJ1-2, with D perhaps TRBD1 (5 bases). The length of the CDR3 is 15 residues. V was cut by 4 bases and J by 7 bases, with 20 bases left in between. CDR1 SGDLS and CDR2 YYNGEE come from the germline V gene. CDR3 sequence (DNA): TGTGCCAGCAGCTCGAAACTCCGGGACGCGGGTGGCTACACCTTC. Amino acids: CASSSKLRDAGGYTF.

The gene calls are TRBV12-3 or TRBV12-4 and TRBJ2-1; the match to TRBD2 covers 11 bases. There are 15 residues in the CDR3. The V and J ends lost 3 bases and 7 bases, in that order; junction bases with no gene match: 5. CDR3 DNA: TGTGCCAGCAGTTTGGGTAGCGGGGGGGAGAATGAGCAGTTCTTC. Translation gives CASSLGSGGENEQFF.

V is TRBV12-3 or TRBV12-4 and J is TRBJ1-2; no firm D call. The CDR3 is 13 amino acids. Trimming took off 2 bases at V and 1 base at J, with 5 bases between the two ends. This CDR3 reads CASSLPVNYGYTF. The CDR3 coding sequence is TGTGCCAGCAGTTTACCAGTTAACTATGGCTACACCTTC.

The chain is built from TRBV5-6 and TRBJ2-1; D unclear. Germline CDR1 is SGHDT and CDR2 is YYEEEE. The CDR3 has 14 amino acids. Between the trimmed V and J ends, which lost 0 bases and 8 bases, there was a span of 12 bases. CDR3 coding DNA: TGTGCCAGCAGCTTGGTCTCCCTGGTGGATGAGCAGTTCTTC. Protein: CASSLVSLVDEQFF.

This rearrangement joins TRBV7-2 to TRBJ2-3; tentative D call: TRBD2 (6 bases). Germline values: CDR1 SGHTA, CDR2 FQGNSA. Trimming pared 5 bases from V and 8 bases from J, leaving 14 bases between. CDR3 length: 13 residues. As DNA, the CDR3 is TGTGCCAGCAGCCCACCGGACTACCGTACGCAGTATTTT. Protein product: CASSPPDYRTQYF.

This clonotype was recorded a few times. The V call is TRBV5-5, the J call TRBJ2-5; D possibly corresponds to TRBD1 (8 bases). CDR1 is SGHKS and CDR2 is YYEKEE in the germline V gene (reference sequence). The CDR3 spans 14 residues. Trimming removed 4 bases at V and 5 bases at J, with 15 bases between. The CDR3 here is CASSTGGARETQYF. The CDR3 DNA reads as TGTGCCAGCAGCACAGGGGGGGCCCGGGAGACCCAGTACTTC.

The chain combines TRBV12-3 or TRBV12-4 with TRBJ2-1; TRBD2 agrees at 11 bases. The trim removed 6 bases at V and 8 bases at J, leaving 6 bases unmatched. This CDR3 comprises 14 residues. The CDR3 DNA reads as TGTGCCAGCAGGTCTAGCGGGAGGTATGATGAGCAGTTCTTC. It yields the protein CASRSSGRYDEQFF.

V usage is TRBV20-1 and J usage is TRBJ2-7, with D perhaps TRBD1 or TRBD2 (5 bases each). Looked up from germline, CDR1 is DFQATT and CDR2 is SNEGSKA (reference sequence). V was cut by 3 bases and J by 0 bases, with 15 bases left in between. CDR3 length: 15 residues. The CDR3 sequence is CSASGFSGSSYEQYF. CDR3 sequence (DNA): TGCAGTGCTAGCGGGTTTTCAGGGAGCTCCTACGAGCAGTACTTC.

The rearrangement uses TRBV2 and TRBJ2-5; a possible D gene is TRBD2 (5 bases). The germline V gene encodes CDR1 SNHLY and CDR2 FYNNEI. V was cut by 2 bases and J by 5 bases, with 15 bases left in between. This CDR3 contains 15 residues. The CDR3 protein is CASSESGGRQETQYF. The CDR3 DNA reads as TGTGCCAGCAGTGAAAGCGGCGGCAGGCAGGAGACCCAGTACTTC.

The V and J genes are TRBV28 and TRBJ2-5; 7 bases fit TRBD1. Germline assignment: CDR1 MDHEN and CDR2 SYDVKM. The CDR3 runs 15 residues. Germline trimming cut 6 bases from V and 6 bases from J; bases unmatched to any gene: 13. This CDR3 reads CASRQGTAPFKTQYF. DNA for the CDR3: TGTGCCAGCAGACAAGGGACAGCCCCTTTTAAGACCCAGTACTTC.

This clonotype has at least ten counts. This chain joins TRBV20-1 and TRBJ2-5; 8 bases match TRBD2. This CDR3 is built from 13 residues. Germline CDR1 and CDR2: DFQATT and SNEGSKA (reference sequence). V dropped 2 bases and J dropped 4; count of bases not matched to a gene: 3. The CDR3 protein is CSARLAGGETQYF. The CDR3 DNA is TGCAGTGCTAGACTGGCGGGGGGAGAGACCCAGTACTTC.

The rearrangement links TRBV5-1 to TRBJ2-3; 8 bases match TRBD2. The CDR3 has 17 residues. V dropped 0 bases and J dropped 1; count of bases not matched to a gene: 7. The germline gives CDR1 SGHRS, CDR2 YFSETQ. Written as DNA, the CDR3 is TGCGCCAGCAGCTTGGCCCCGACTAGCGTCCGCACAGATACGCAGTATTTT. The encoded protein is CASSLAPTSVRTDTQYF.

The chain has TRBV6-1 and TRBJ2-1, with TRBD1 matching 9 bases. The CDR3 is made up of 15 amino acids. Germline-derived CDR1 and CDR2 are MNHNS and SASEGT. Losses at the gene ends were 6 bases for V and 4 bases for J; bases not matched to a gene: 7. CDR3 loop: CASRGQGRPYNEQFF. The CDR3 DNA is TGTGCCAGCAGAGGACAGGGGAGGCCATACAATGAGCAGTTCTTC.

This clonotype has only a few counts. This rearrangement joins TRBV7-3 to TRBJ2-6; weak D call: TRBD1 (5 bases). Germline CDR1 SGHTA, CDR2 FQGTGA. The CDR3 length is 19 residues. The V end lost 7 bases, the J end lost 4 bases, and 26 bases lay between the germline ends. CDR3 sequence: CASTGANPGNSHGANVLTF. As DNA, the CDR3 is TGTGCCAGCACCGGAGCCAACCCAGGGAACTCGCACGGGGCCAACGTCCTGACTTTC.

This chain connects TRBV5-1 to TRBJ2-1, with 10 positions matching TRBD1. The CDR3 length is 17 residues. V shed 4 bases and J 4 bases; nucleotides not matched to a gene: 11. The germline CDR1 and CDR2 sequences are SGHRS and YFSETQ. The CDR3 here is CASSQGQGGSRYNEQFF. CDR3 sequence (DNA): TGCGCCAGCAGCCAAGGACAGGGGGGTTCGAGATACAATGAGCAGTTCTTC.

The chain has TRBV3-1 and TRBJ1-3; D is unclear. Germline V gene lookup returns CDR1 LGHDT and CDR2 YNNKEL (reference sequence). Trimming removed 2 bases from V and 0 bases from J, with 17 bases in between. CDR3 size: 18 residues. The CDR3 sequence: CASSQRFSVGLSGNTIYF. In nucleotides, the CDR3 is TGTGCCAGCAGCCAACGGTTCTCGGTGGGCCTCTCTGGAAACACCATATATTTT.

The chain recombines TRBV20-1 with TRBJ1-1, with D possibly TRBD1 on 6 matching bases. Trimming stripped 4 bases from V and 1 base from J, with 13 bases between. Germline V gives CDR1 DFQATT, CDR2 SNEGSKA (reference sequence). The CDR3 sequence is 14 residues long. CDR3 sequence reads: CSAIGDTGNTEAFF. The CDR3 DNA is TGCAGTGCTATCGGGGACACTGGGAACACTGAAGCTTTCTTT.

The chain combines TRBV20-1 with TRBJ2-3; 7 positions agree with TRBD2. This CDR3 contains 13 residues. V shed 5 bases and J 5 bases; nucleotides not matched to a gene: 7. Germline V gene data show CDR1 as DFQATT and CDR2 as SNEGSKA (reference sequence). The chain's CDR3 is CSAYSGGGDTQYF. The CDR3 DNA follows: TGCAGTGCTTACAGTGGGGGGGGAGATACGCAGTATTTT.

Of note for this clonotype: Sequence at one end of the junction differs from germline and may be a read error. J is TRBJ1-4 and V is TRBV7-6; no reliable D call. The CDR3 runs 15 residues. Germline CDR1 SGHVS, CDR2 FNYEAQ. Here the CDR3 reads CASSSLQASNEKRFF. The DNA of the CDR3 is TGTGCCAGCAGCTCTCTCCAGGCATCTAATGAAAAACGGTTTTTT. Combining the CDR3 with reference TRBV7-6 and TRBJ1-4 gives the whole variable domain GAGVSQSPRYKVTKRGQDVALRCDPISGHVSLYWYRQALGQGPEFLTYFNYEAQQDKSGLPNDRFSAERPEGSISTLTIQRTEQRDSAMYRCASSSLQASNEKRFFGSGTQLSVL.